Included here is one T cell receptor (beta chain) sequence, with context. Its matching antigen is unknown. Method: immunoSEQ multiplex PCR; TCRdb's copy keeps in-frame clones and lacks some. The table records about 34,000 clones, 87% of them present only once. The time point was: week 47, end of study. Doses consisted of 300 ug of mutant IDH1 20-mer peptide each, paired with topical imiquimod. Each donor presented with a new WHO grade 3 or 4 astrocytoma that tested IDH1-mutant and showed ATRX loss. The data stem from a study of a mutant IDH1 vaccine in newly diagnosed glioma. Study details: Vaccine dosing followed radiotherapy by 4-6 weeks, or accompanied temozolomide cycles.

V was pared by 5 bases and J by 7 bases, with 9 bases between. The CDR3 consists of 11 residues. The V gene's germline CDR1 is SGHTA and CDR2 FQGNSA. Sequences were derived from PBMCs, sampled from a glioma patient whose treatment included an IDH1 peptide vaccine. This sequence joins TRBV7-2 and TRBJ2-7; no definite D call. The sequence was obtained from a woman in her 30s with glioma. As DNA, the CDR3 is TGTGCCAGCAGCCGCAACCTGGAGCAGTACTTC. Translating gives CASSRNLEQYF.